This T cell receptor beta chain was sequenced during a study of blood T cell repertoires in COVID-19 (dated by TCRdb to the early 2020s). About the investigation overall: Collaborator samples came from the United States, Italy and Spain and covered acute and convalescent phases of COVID-19. The material from the prospective study consisted of cDNA or gDNA derived from T cells, B-cell-depleted T cells, or PBMCs. Subjects who had been exposed to COVID-19, were actively infected with it, or had recovered from it provided the deeply sampled blood TCRbeta repertoires that made up the dataset. The repertoires were released in a freely available public database intended as a resource for research on the immune response to SARS-CoV-2. The samples were drawn from the first 160 participants of the ongoing ImmuneRACE study and from 950 to 1,500 subjects provided by 6 global collaborators. The sample metadata nearly always contained a de-identified subject ID, COVID-19 status, age in years and sex. Where available, HLA class I and class II types were taken from metadata supplied by the sample provider and were not determined by assay-based typing. Here is what the overall study found, with its caveats: Clinical and demographic metadata were provided uncurated, with the amount varying by source and participant.

Whole blood was collected in K2EDTA tubes by collaborating institutions according to the institutions' own protocols. For TCRbeta analysis, collaborators shipped samples as frozen whole blood, isolated PBMCs, or DNA extracted from either of those sample types. About this clone: What this receptor recognizes is not known. No base-level quality is on record; no much larger clone is a single base apart.

Including cysteine and phenylalanine, the CDR3 has 13 amino acids. The sequence is cut down to CDR3 DNA, 39 bases in frame from base 1. Taken from the germline V gene (reference sequence), the CDR1 and CDR2 loops are LGHDT and YNNKEL. Relative to germline, V is 1 base shorter and J is 4 bases shorter, with 7 bases between their ends. The immunoSEQ Assay, a bias-controlled multiplex PCR, was used to amplify TCRbeta CDR3 regions from genomic DNA. The authors' analysis ran thus. The number of nucleated cells in each sample was estimated by amplification of reference gene primers within the assay. To quantify the absolute abundance of each unique TCRbeta CDR3 rearrangement, sequence reads were collapsed and filtered. For each sample, productive Simpson clonality was calculated as the square root of Simpson's diversity index across productive rearrangements. Imported from immuneACCESS, the table was reduced by TCRdb to in-frame sequences with V and J called. These copies leave out some clones; in studies compared against another copy, an unresolved V gene accounts for under half, and the cause of the remainder is not known. From that table come the V and J calls and clone size; the DNA was used to work out D and trimming. This sample lists 70,000 or so clones; 79% were detected once. The ten largest clonotypes hold approximately 15% of the sample.

Recombination joined TRBV3-1 (or the pseudogene TRBV3-2) with TRBJ1-1, with the D gene call left open. The sample consisted of peripheral blood. The TCR sequence derives from a man in his 60s with acute or convalescent COVID-19. The nucleotide sequence is given as TGTGCCAGCAGCCAAGGACGAGGCACTGAAGCTTTCTTT. Translated, this gives CASSQGRGTEAFF.